The 10 T cell receptor beta chains below come from one sample, sequenced in a study of blood T cell repertoires in COVID-19. TCRdb's table, derived via immunoSEQ multiplex PCR, lists solely in-frame clones and lacks some. The sample carries 90,000 or so clones, approximately 86% recorded once. The specimen was peripheral blood. These receptors all come from a man aged 80 or over with active or convalescent COVID-19.

V usage is TRBV2 and J usage is TRBJ1-2; a possible D gene is TRBD1 (5 bases). V lost 1 base to trimming and J lost 4 bases, with 10 bases between them. CDR3 length: 14 residues. Germline CDR1 and CDR2: SNHLY and FYNNEI. CDR3 amino acids: CASSEGWTSYGYTF. The CDR3, as DNA: TGTGCCAGCAGTGAAGGGTGGACAAGCTATGGCTACACCTTC.

This sequence joins TRBV6-5 and TRBJ2-5, with 11 bases lining up with TRBD2. In germline, CDR1 is MNHEY, CDR2 SVGAGI. V shed 8 bases, J shed 3 bases, and the junction held 2 bases outside the gene matches. The CDR3 has 13 residues. This CDR3 reads CASGLAGEETQYF. The CDR3 DNA follows: TGTGCCAGCGGACTAGCGGGTGAAGAGACCCAGTACTTC.

This clone showed up just once. The chain has TRBV7-9 and TRBJ2-5; 7 positions match TRBD1. V dropped 5 bases and J dropped 0; count of bases not matched to a gene: 6. The CDR3 is made up of 15 amino acids. Germline V gene lookup returns CDR1 SEHNR and CDR2 FQNEAQ (reference sequence). CDR3 sequence: CASSPRDSYQETQYF. In DNA, the CDR3 is TGTGCCAGCAGCCCGAGGGACAGTTACCAAGAGACCCAGTACTTC.

The chain is built from TRBV12-3 or TRBV12-4 and TRBJ2-5, with D tentatively TRBD2 (5 bases). V was pared by 5 bases and J by 13 bases, with 17 bases between. The CDR3 runs to 12 residues. The CDR3 DNA reads TGTGCCAGCAGTCCTGACCGGGATCGTTGGTACTTC. This sequence encodes CASSPDRDRWYF.

This clone was found a few times. This rearrangement joins TRBV5-1 to TRBJ1-2, with D tentatively TRBD1 (5 bases). The CDR3 contains 15 residues. V was shortened by 0 bases and J by 7 bases, with 16 bases between the two germline ends. Germline V gene sequence: CDR1 SGHRS, CDR2 YFSETQ. In nucleotides, the CDR3 is TGCGCCAGCAGCTTGGGGGGGACTGCCCCATTTGGCTACACCTTC. Translated: CASSLGGTAPFGYTF.

The V and J genes are TRBV5-7 and TRBJ2-2; the match to TRBD1 covers 8 bases. TRBV5-7 is an open reading frame, and its role is uncertain. The CDR3 has 14 amino acids. The trim removed 0 bases at V and 5 bases at J, leaving 0 bases unmatched. The CDR3 loop reads CASSLGQGTGELFF. The CDR3 DNA reads as TGTGCCAGCAGCTTGGGACAGGGGACCGGGGAGCTGTTTTTT.

This sequence joins TRBV3-1 (or the pseudogene TRBV3-2) and TRBJ1-4; D is ambiguous. CDR3 length equals 13 residues. V lost 5 bases and J 4 bases, leaving 8 bases between the germline ends. Germline lookup yields CDR1 LGHDT and CDR2 YNNKEL (reference sequence). The CDR3 sequence is CASSNGVNEKLFF. The DNA for the CDR3 is TGTGCCAGCAGCAACGGAGTTAATGAAAAACTGTTTTTT.

The chain recombines TRBV5-4 with TRBJ2-7; D unresolved. The CDR3 has 16 amino acids. Germline V gives CDR1 SGHNT, CDR2 YYREEE (reference sequence). Deletions cut 0 bases from V and 0 bases from J, with 13 bases between. Here the CDR3 reads CASSLGRSLSSYEQYF. The CDR3, as DNA: TGTGCCAGCAGCTTGGGCAGGTCCCTCAGCTCCTACGAGCAGTACTTC.

The V gene is TRBV15, the J gene TRBJ2-1, with D tentatively TRBD2 (6 bases). V dropped 3 bases and J dropped 4 bases, with 13 bases sitting between them. Germline-derived CDR1 and CDR2 are LNHNV and YYDKDF (reference sequence). The CDR3 is made up of 15 amino acids. The CDR3 reads CATSSTSRNYNEQFF. The CDR3 region has the DNA TGTGCCACCAGCAGCACTAGCAGAAATTACAATGAGCAGTTCTTC.

This clone was recorded a few times. Here the CDR3 DNA reads TGTGCCAGCAGCTCCCCGGGCGGGGGCACAGATACGCAGTATTTT. Residues: CASSSPGGGTDTQYF. The chain uses TRBV27 and TRBJ2-3; D may be TRBD2 (6 bases). Germline CDR1 and CDR2: MNHEY and SMNVEV (reference sequence). The germline V and J ends were trimmed by 6 bases and 1 base, with 14 bases remaining between them. The CDR3 loop spans 15 amino acids.